The 3 T cell receptor beta chains listed next were all sequenced from one sample in a study of shared clonotypes between healthy human individuals. Data came from immunoSEQ multiplex PCR; TCRdb stores just in-frame clones and leaves some out. This sample carries around 2,000,000 clones, around 93% of them seen once, and the ten largest clones take 1.7%. Naivety among CD8 cells was defined by CD45RO negativity and positive CCR7 selection, thereby excluding terminally differentiated effector memory CD45RA+ cells. The sample taken for sequencing was naive CD8+ T cells from PBMCs. These receptors originate from a man in his late teens or twenties in good health. Some clones in this sample may be carry-over from other donors' samples.

The rearrangement uses TRBV7-3 and TRBJ2-3; no reliable D call. Between the trimmed V and J ends, which lost 5 bases and 6 bases, there was a span of 12 bases. CDR3 length: 13 amino acids. The germline gives CDR1 SGHTA, CDR2 FQGTGA. In DNA form, the CDR3 reads TGTGCCAGCAGCCCCCACCAGGCGGATACGCAGTATTTT. This gives the protein CASSPHQADTQYF.

The genes are TRBV28 and TRBJ2-2, with 9 bases that match TRBD2. The CDR3 is made up of 15 amino acids. The V segment lost 5 bases and the J segment 4 bases; nucleotides outside the gene matches: 5. The germline gives CDR1 MDHEN, CDR2 SYDVKM. The CDR3 is CASSHSGSATGELFF. In DNA form, the CDR3 reads TGTGCCAGCAGTCATAGCGGGAGTGCCACCGGGGAGCTGTTTTTT.

This sequence joins TRBV19 and TRBJ1-1; TRBD1 matches 9 bases. With 6 bases clipped from V and 0 bases from J, the junction kept 2 bases outside the gene matches. This CDR3 has 14 amino acids. CDR1 and CDR2 from the germline V gene are LNHDA and SQIVND (reference sequence). The CDR3 nucleotides read TGTGCCAGTAGGGACAGGGGACTGAACACTGAAGCTTTCTTT. It encodes CASRDRGLNTEAFF.